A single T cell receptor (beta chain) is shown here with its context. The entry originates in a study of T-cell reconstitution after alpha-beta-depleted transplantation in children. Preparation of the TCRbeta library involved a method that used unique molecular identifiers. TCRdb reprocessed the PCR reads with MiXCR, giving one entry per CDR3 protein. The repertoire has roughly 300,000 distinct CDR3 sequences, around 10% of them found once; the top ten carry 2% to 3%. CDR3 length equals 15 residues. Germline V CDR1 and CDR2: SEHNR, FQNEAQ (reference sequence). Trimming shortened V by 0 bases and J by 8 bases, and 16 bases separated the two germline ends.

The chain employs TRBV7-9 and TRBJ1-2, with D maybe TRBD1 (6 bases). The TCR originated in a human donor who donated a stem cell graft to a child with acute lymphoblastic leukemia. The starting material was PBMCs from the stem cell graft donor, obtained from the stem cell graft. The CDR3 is CASSLAEPAGGGYTF. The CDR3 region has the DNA TGTGCCAGCAGCTTAGCGGAGCCCGCCGGGGGCGGCTACACCTTC.